The 8 T cell receptor beta chains in this list originate from one sample, sequenced in a study of regulatory T cells in long-lasting Graves disease. Stated time point: newly diagnosed GD, antithyroid drugs for less than 3 months. Following extraction of RNA from PBMCs, that RNA was used to make the TCR library. HTBI primers from iRepertoire and Arm-PCR of CDR3 regions yielded the TCR beta libraries. TCRdb analysed the multiplex PCR reads with MiXCR anew, one entry per CDR3 protein. The data contain around 400,000 distinct CDR3 sequences, around a sixth of them singletons. The starting material was peripheral blood mononuclear cells (PBMCs), obtained at new diagnosis, from a patient treated with antithyroid drugs. These receptors were collected from a female donor with Graves disease.

This clonotype has ten or more counts. The chain couples TRBV10-3 to TRBJ2-2; a possible D gene is TRBD1 (5 bases). Germline V gene data show CDR1 as ENHRY and CDR2 as SYGVKD. The germline V and J ends were trimmed by 3 bases and 5 bases, with 13 bases remaining between them. The CDR3 spans 15 residues. In DNA, the CDR3 is TGTGCCATCAGTGACTTAGGGGCGCGGACCGGGGAGCTGTTTTTT. As protein: CAISDLGARTGELFF.

The J gene is TRBJ2-7, the V gene TRBV24-1; D is possibly TRBD1 or TRBD2 (5 bases each). The CDR3 is 13 amino acids. Deletions cut 11 bases from V and 3 bases from J, with 16 bases between. Germline CDR1 and CDR2: KGHDR and SFDVKD. The DNA for the CDR3 is TGTGCCATCCAGACCAGGGACGGCTACGAGCAGTACTTC. Translated: CAIQTRDGYEQYF.

This clonotype was recorded many times. The V call is TRBV20-1, the J call TRBJ1-2; D remains unclear. In germline, CDR1 is DFQATT, CDR2 SNEGSKA (reference sequence). CDR3 length equals 14 residues. The germline V and J ends were trimmed by 5 bases and 4 bases, with 17 bases remaining between them. Here the CDR3 DNA reads TGCAGTGCTGCTTTGAGCGCATCTCGCTATGGCTACACCTTC. It specifies CSAALSASRYGYTF.

This clonotype was seen repeatedly, ten times or more. The chain's CDR3 is CASSSPNQPQHF. The DNA of the CDR3 is TGTGCCAGCAGCTCACCCAATCAGCCCCAGCATTTT. The V gene is TRBV6-2 or TRBV6-3, the J gene TRBJ1-5, with D hard to call. Germline V gene lookup returns CDR1 MNHEY and CDR2 SVGEGT. V gave up 6 bases and J gave up 3 bases, with 6 bases separating them. There are 12 residues in the CDR3.

The sample holds many counts of this clonotype. J is TRBJ1-2 and V is TRBV2; tentatively, D is TRBD1 (6 bases). Germline V CDR1 and CDR2: SNHLY, FYNNEI. The CDR3 runs 14 residues. V was clipped by 3 bases and J by 4 bases, with 12 bases between them. This CDR3 is CASSDKDSTYGYTF. As DNA, the CDR3 is TGTGCCAGCAGTGACAAGGACAGTACCTATGGCTACACCTTC. The whole variable domain, remainder taken from reference TRBV2 and TRBJ1-2, is EPEVTQTPSHQVTQMGQEVILRCVPISNHLYFYWYRQILGQKVEFLVSFYNNEISEKSEIFDDQFSVERPDGSNFTLKIRSTKLEDSAMYFCASSDKDSTYGYTFGSGTRLTVV.

Notes on this clonotype: One end of the junction varies from germline; a read error may be responsible. The J gene is TRBJ2-1, the V gene TRBV12-5; possibly TRBD2 for D (5 bases). The CDR3 runs 19 residues. Germline values: CDR1 LGHNT, CDR2 FRNRAP. CDR3 DNA: TGTGCTAGTGGTTTGGTAGTTCTGGGGTCAGCGGTGGCGCGCAATGAGCAGCTCTTC. It translates to CASGLVVLGSAVARNEQLF.

A remark on this clonotype: Being one base from a much bigger clone, this may be a read error. The chain employs TRBV2 and TRBJ1-6, with no clear D. CDR3 length: 14 residues. CDR1 SNHLY and CDR2 FYNNEI come from the germline V gene. CDR3 DNA: TGTGCCAGCAGGATGGGAACTTTCAATTCACCCCCCCACTTT. Its protein is CASRMGTFNSPPHF.

This clonotype was detected many times. The J gene is TRBJ2-7, the V gene TRBV20-1; D may match TRBD1 or TRBD2 (5 bases each). The CDR3 consists of 15 residues. The V and J ends lost 6 bases and 5 bases respectively, with 23 bases between them. Germline-derived CDR1 and CDR2 are DFQATT and SNEGSKA (reference sequence). The CDR3 sequence: CSALKKGTFGHEQYF. The CDR3 region has the DNA TGCAGTGCCTTGAAGAAAGGGACCTTTGGACACGAGCAGTACTTC.